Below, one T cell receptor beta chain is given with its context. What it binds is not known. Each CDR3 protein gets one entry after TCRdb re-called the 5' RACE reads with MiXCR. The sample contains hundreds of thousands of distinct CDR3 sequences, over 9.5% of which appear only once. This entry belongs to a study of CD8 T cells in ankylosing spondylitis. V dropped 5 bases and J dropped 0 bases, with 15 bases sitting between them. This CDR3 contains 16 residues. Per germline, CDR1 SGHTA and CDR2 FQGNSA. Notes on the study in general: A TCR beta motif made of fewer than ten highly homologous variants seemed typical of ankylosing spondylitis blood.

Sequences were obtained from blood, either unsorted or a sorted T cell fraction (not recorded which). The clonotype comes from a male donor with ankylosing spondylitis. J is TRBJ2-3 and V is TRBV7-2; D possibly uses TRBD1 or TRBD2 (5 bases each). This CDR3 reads CASSPSPGPSTDTQYF. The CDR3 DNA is TGTGCCAGCAGCCCCAGCCCGGGGCCTAGCACAGATACGCAGTATTTT.